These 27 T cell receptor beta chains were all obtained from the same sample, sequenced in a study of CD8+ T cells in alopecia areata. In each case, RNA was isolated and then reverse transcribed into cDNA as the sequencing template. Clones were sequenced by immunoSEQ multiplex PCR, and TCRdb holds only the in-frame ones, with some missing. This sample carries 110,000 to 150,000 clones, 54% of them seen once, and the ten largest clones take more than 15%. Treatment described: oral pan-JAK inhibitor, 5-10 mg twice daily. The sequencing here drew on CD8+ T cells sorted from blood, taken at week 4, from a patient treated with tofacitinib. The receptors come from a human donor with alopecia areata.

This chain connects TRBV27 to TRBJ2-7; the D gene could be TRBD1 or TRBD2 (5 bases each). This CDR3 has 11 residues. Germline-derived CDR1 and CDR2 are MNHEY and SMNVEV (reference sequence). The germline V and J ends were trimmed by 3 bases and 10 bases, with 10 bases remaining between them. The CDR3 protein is CASSFLGDQYF. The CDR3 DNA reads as TGTGCCAGCAGTTTCTTGGGGGACCAGTACTTC.

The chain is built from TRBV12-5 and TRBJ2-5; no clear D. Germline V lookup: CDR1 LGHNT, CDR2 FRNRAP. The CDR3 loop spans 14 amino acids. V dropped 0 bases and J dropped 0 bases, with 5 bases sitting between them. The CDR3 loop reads CASGLVGYQETQYF. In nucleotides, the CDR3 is TGTGCTAGTGGTTTGGTAGGATACCAAGAGACCCAGTACTTC.

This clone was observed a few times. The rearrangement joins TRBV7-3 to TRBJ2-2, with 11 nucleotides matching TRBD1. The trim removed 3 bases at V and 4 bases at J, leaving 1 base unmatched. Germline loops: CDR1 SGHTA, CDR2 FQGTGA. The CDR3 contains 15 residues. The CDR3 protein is CASSFGTGGTGELFF. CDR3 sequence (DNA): TGTGCCAGCAGCTTCGGGACAGGGGGCACCGGGGAGCTGTTTTTT. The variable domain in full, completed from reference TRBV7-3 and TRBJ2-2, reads GAGVSQTPSNKVTEKGKYVELRCDPISGHTALYWYRQSLGQGPEFLIYFQGTGAADDSGLPNDRFFAVRPEGSVSTLKIQRTERGDSAVYLCASSFGTGGTGELFFGEGSRLTVL.

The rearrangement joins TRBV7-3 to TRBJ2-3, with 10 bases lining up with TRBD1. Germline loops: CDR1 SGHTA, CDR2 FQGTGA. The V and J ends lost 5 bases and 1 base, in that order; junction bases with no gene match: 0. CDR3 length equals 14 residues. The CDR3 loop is CASSGQGGTDTQYF. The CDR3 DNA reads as TGTGCCAGCAGCGGACAGGGGGGCACAGATACGCAGTATTTT.

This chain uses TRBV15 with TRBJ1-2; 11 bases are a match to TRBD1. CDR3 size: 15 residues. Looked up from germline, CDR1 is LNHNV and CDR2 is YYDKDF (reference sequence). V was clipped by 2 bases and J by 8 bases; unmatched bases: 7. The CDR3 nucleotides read TGTGCCACCAGCAGAATACCGGGACAGGGGGGCGGCTACACCTTC. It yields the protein CATSRIPGQGGGYTF.

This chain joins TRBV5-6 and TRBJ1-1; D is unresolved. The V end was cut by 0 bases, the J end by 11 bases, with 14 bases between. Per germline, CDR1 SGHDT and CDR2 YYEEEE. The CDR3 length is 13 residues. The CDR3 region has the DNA TGTGCCAGCAGCTTGGATGCCAGCCGGTGGGCTTTCTTT. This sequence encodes CASSLDASRWAFF.

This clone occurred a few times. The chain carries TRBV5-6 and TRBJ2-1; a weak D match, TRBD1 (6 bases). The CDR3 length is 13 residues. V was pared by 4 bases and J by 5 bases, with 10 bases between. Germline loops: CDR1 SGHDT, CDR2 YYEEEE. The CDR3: CASSTGHDNEQFF. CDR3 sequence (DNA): TGTGCCAGCAGCACGGGACACGACAATGAGCAGTTCTTC.

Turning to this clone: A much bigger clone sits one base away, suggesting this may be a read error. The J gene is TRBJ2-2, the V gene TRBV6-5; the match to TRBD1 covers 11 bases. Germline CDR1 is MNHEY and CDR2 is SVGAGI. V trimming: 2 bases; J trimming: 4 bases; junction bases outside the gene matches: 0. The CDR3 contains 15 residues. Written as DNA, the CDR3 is TGTGCCAGCAGTTACGGGACAGGGGGCACCGGGGAGCTGTTTTTT. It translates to CASSYGTGGTGELFF.

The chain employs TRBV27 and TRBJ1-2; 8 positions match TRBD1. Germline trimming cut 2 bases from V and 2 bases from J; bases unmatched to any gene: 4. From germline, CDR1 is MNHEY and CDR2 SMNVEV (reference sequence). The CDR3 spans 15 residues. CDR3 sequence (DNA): TGTGCCAGCAGTTTACGGACAGGGCAAAACTATGGCTACACCTTC. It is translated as CASSLRTGQNYGYTF.

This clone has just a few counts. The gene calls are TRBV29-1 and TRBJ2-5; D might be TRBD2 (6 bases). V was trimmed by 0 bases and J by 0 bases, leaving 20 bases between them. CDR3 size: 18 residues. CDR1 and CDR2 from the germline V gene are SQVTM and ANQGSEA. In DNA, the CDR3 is TGCAGCGTTGAAGATCTAGGCGGAGGGGCCCCGTACCAAGAGACCCAGTACTTC. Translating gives CSVEDLGGGAPYQETQYF.

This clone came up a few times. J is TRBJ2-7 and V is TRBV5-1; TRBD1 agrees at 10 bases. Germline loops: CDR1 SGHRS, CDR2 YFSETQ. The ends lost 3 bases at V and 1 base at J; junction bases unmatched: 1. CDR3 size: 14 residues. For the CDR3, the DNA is TGCGCCAGCAGCTGGACAGGGGGGTCCTACGAGCAGTACTTC. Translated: CASSWTGGSYEQYF.

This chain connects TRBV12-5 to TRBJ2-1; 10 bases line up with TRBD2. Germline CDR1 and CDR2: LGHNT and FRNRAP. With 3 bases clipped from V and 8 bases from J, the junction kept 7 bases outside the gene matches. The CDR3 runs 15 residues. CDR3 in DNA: TGTGCTAGTGGTTTTATAAGCGGGGGGGAGGATGAGCAGTTCTTC. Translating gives CASGFISGGEDEQFF. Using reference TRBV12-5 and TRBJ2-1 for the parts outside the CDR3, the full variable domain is DARVTQTPRHKVTEMGQEVTMRCQPILGHNTVFWYRQTMMQGLELLAYFRNRAPLDDSGMPKDRFSAEMPDATLATLKIQPSEPRDSAVYFCASGFISGGEDEQFFGPGTRLTVL.

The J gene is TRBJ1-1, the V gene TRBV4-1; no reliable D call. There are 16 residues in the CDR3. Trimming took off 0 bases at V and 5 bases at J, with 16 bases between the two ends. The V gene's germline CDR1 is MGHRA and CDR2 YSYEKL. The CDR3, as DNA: TGCGCCAGCAGCCAAGATCAGGAGGGTCTGGGAACTGAAGCTTTCTTT. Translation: CASSQDQEGLGTEAFF.

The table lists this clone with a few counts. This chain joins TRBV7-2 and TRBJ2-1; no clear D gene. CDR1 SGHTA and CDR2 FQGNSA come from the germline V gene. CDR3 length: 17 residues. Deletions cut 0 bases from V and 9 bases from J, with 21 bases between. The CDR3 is CASSLARVKGRLSEQFF. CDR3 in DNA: TGTGCCAGCAGCTTAGCTAGAGTCAAGGGCCGTCTCAGTGAGCAGTTCTTC.

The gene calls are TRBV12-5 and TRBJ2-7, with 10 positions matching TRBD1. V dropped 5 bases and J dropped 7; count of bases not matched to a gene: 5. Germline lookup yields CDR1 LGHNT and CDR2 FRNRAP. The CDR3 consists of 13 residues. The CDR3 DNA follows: TGTGCTAGTGGTCTCGGACAGGGGGTTGAGCAGTACTTC. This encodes CASGLGQGVEQYF.

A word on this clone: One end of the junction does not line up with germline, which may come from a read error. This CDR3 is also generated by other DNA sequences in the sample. This CDR3 reads CAGPGTSGGNEQFF. The CDR3 bases are TGTGCCGGACCCGGGACTAGCGGGGGGAATGAGCAATTCTTC. This chain connects TRBV30 to TRBJ2-1; 15 bases fit TRBD2. Germline values: CDR1 GTSNPN, CDR2 SVGIG (reference sequence). CDR3 length: 14 amino acids.

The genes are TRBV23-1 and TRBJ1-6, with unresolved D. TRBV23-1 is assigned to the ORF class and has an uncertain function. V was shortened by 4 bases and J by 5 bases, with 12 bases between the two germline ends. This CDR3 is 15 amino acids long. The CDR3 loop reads CASSPRSGNNSPLHF. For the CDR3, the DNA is TGCGCCAGCAGTCCCCGGAGTGGGAATAATTCACCCCTCCACTTT.

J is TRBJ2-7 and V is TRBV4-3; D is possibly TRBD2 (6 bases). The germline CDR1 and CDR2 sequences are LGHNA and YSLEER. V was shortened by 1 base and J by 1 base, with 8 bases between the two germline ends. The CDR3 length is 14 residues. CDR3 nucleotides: TGCGCCAGCAGCCAAGGGGCGGGATCCTACGAGCAGTACTTC. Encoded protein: CASSQGAGSYEQYF.

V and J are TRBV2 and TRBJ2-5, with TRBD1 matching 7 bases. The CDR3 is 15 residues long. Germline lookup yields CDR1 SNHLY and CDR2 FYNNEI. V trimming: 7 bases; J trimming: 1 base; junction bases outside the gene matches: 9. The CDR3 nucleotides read TGTGCCAGCACTAAGCGAGACAGGGTCCAAGAGACCCAGTACTTC. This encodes CASTKRDRVQETQYF.

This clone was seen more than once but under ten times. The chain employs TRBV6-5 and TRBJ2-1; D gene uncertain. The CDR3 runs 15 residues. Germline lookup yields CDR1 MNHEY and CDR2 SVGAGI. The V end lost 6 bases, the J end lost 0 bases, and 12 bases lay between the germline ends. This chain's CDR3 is CASRRYSDSYNEQFF. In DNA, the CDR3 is TGTGCCAGCAGGCGGTACAGTGACTCCTACAATGAGCAGTTCTTC.

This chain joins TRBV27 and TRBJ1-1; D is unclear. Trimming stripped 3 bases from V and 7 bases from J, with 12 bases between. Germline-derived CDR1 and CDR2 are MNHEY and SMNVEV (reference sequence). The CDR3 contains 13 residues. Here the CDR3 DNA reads TGTGCCAGCAGTTTTGGCGCTTCTAGTGAAGCTTTCTTT. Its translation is CASSFGASSEAFF.

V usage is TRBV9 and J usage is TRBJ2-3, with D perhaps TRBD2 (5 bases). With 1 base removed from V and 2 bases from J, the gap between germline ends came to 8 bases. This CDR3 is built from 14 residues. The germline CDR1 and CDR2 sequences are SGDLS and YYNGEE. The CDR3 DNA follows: TGTGCCAGCAGCGTATACGGGAACACAGATACGCAGTATTTT. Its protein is CASSVYGNTDTQYF.

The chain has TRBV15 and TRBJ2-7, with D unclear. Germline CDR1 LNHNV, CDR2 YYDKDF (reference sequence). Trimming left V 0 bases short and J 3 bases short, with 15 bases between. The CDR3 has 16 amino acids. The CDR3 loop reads CATSREGEGQNYEQYF. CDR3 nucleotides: TGTGCCACCAGCAGAGAAGGCGAAGGTCAAAACTACGAGCAGTACTTC.

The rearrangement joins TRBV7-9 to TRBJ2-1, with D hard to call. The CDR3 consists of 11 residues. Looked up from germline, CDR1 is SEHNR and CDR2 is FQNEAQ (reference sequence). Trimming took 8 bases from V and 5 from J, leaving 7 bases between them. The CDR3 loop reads CASDLHNEQFF. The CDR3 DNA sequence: TGTGCCAGCGATTTACACAATGAGCAGTTCTTC.

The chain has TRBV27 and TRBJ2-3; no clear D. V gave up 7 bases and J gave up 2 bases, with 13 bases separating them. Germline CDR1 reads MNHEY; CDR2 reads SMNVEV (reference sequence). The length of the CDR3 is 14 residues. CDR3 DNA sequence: TGTGCCAGCACGGAATCAGAGCCCACAGATACGCAGTATTTT. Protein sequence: CASTESEPTDTQYF.

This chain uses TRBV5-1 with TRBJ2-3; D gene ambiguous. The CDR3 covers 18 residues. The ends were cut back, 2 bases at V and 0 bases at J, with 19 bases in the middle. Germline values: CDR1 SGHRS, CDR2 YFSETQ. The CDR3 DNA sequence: TGCGCCAGCAGCTTAAACGGACCTAGACCCCTTAGCACAGATACGCAGTATTTT. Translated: CASSLNGPRPLSTDTQYF.

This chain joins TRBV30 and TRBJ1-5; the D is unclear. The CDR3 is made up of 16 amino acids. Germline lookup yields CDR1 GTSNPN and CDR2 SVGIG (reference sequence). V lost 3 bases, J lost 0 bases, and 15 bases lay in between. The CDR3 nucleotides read TGTGCCTGGAGCCTCCCCCCCGCGGTTAGCAATCAGCCCCAGCATTTT. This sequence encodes CAWSLPPAVSNQPQHF.